Listed here is a single TCR beta chain. The CDR3 runs to 16 residues. Germline CDR1 is LGHDT and CDR2 is YNNKEL (reference sequence). Trimming cost V 2 bases and J 5 bases; bases outside gene matches: 7. Original analysis: Reference gene primer amplification gave nucleated cell count estimates. TCRdb's copy holds only in-frame clones and misses some; the assay was immunoSEQ multiplex PCR. For V, J and clone size, that table is used; D and trimming come from the DNA. The table lists roughly 200,000 clones, around 83% of them singletons. Patients of the Seattle cohort, enrolled during active infection, were followed longitudinally. This sample is drawn from a study of blood T cell repertoires in COVID-19. Study overall: Donors in the United States, Italy and Spain gave samples during acute or convalescent COVID-19. PBMCs, B-cell-depleted T cells, or T cells provided the cDNA or gDNA that made up the material.

Sequencing was carried out using peripheral blood. The chain employs TRBV3-1 (or the pseudogene TRBV3-2) and TRBJ2-5; the match to TRBD2 covers 11 bases. This TCR was sampled from a woman aged 45 to 65 with COVID-19, enrolled during active disease. The CDR3 nucleotides are TGTGCCAGCAGCCAAACGGTAGCGGGGGGGGAGGAGACCCAGTACTTC. Residues: CASSQTVAGGEETQYF.